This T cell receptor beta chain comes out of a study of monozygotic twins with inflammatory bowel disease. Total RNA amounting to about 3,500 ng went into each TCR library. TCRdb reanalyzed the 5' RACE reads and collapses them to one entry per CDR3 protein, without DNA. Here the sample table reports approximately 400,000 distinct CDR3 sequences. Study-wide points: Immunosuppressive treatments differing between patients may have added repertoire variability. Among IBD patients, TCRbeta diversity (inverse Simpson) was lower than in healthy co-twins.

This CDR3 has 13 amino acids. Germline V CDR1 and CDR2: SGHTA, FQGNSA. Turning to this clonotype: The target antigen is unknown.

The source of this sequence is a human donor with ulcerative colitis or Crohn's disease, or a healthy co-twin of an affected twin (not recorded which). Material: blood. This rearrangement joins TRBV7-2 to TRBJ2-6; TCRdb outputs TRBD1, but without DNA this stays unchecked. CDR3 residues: CAITGSGANVLTF.